What follows is one TCR beta chain and its context. The antigen remains undetermined. All participating donors were Caucasian adults from Nashville, Tennessee. The CDR3 is 15 amino acids. Germline CDR1 and CDR2: SGHRS and YFSETQ. V was pared by 2 bases and J by 1 base, with 2 bases of the junction left unmatched. These data are taken from a study of shared clonotypes between healthy human individuals. Overall study results and limits: Naive subsets generally had larger estimated richness than memory subsets. It was observed that 4% to 6% of naive CD4 clonotypes were shared across a handful of donors.

Sorted-subset replicate PCRs used 200 ng DNA, around 27,000 T cell genomes. Here immunoSEQ multiplex PCR was the method, and the copy in TCRdb shows in-frame clones only, minus some. Of 950,000 to 1,100,000 clones listed, 65% to 80% were seen once; the top ten hold about 1.4%. The V gene is TRBV5-1, the J gene TRBJ2-2, with 7 nucleotides matching TRBD1. The receptor was derived from a man between 18 and 29 years old in good health. What was sequenced was memory CD4+ T cells sorted from blood. Stated subset: CD45RA-negative fraction. The CDR3 loop reads CASSFGTENTGELFF. The CDR3 DNA sequence: TGCGCCAGCAGCTTTGGGACAGAGAACACCGGGGAGCTGTTTTTT.